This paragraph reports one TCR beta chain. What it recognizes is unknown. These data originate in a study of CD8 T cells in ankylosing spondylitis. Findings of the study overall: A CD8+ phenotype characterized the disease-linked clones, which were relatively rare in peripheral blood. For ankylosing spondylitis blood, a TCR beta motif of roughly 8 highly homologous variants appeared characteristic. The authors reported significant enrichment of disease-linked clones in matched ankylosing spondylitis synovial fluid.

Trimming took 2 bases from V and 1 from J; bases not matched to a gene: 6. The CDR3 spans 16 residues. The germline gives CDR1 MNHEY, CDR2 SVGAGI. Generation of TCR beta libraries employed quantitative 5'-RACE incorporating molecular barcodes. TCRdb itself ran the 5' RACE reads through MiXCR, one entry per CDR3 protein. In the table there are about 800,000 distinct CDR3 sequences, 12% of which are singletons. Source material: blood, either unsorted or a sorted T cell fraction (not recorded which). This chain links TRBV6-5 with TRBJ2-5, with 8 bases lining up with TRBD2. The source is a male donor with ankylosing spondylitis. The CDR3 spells CASSYAGGGPQETQYF. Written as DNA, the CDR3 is TGTGCCAGCAGTTACGCCGGCGGGGGGCCCCAAGAGACCCAGTACTTC.